These T cell receptor beta chains were read from a single sample in a study of cytomegalovirus exposure and HLA in healthy donors. Only in-frame clones appear in the TCRdb table, and some are missing; sequencing was by immunoSEQ multiplex PCR. This table has about 160,000 clones, around 96% appearing once. Sequences were obtained from PBMCs. These receptors all come from a woman younger than 30 in good health and CMV-seronegative. Each CDR3 is given with its conserved first and last residue. A D gene is named only where the DNA matches it firmly.

TRBD2	TRBV15	TRBJ2-1	TGTGCCACCAGCAGTCAGCGGGGGGGCCCGAATGAGCAGTTCTTC	CATSSQRGGPNEQFF
.	TRBV18	TRBJ1-5	TGTGCCAGCTCACAAACAGGGATTGGCGTTCAGCCCCAGCATTTT	CASSQTGIGVQPQHF
TRBD2	TRBV5-1	TRBJ2-5	TGCGCCAGCAGCTTCGGGGGAGGGGTACAAGAGACCCAGTACTTC	CASSFGGGVQETQYF
TRBD1	TRBV6-5	TRBJ1-2	TGTGCCAGCAGAAAACCCGGGACAGTCGACTATGGCTACACCTTC	CASRKPGTVDYGYTF
.	TRBV7-9	TRBJ2-3	TGTGCCAGCAGCTTAGGACGGAGCACGGATACGCAGTATTTT	CASSLGRSTDTQYF
.	TRBV5-4	TRBJ2-1	TGTGCCAGCAGCTTTGGGGGGTTCGATGAGCAGTTCTTC	CASSFGGFDEQFF
.	TRBV18	TRBJ2-7	TGTGCCAGCTCACCTATCTCCTACGAGCAGTACTTC	CASSPISYEQYF
.	TRBV28	TRBJ2-3	TGTGCCAGCAGTTTCGTCGCAGGAACAGATACGCAGTATTTT	CASSFVAGTDTQYF
TRBD2	TRBV19	TRBJ2-3	TGTGCCAGTAGTAAGGGACTAGCGGGGGAAGTAAGTGAGGATACGCAGTATTTT	CASSKGLAGEVSEDTQYF
TRBD1	TRBV29-1	TRBJ2-2	TGCAGCGTTGAGACAGGGGTACGAACCGGGGAGCTGTTTTTT	CSVETGVRTGELFF